These T cell receptor beta chains were read from a single sample in a study of T cell changes during pregnancy in multiple sclerosis. The assay was immunoSEQ multiplex PCR, and TCRdb's table has in-frame clones only and misses some. The sample lists 73,000 or so clones; 91% were seen once. The sequencing used peripheral blood, collected in the second trimester of pregnancy. Receptors were obtained from a female donor with multiple sclerosis, enrolled in a pregnancy study. Both conserved end residues are part of each CDR3. D genes are given only for firm matches. Clone size appears in some rows only: once, few, many, or a class for an expanded clone.

>TRBV6-6|TRBJ1-3|TRBD1|NA
TGTGCCAGCAGTTACTCACCTGGACAGGATGGAAACACCATATATTTT
CASSYSPGQDGNTIYF
>TRBV7-2|TRBJ2-4|TRBD2|NA
TGTGCCAGCAGCTTATCAGGCGGGGGGGCCTTTCCCCAAAACATTCAGTACTTC
CASSLSGGGAFPQNIQYF
>TRBV5-4|TRBJ2-1|TRBD2|NA
TGTGCCAGCAGCGTGCCCGGGACTAGCGGGGGGAATGAGCAGTTCTTC
CASSVPGTSGGNEQFF
>TRBV6-5|TRBJ1-1|NA|NA
TGTGCCAGCAGTTACTGGCAGGGGAACACTGAAGCTTTCTTT
CASSYWQGNTEAFF
>TRBV19|TRBJ2-7|TRBD1|NA
TGTGCCACCCGGGACAGTTACTACGAGCAGTACTTC
CATRDSYYEQYF
>TRBV7-2|TRBJ2-1|TRBD1|once
TGTGCCAGCGGCCGGGACAGGCTTTCCAATGAGCAGTTCTTC
CASGRDRLSNEQFF
>TRBV7-2|TRBJ2-2|TRBD2|NA
TGTGCCAGCAGCTACATAGCGGGGGGCACCGGGGAGCTGTTTTTT
CASSYIAGGTGELFF
>TRBV12-5|TRBJ1-2|TRBD1|NA
TGTGCTAGTGGCAGCGGGACAGGGGGCCATGGCTACACCTTC
CASGSGTGGHGYTF
>TRBV30|TRBJ2-7|NA|NA
TGTGCCTGGGACTCGAGCTCCTACGAGCAGTACTTC
CAWDSSSYEQYF
>TRBV30|TRBJ1-2|TRBD1|NA
TGTGCCTGGATGATGGGACAGGGAGCAAGGAACTATGGCTACACCTTC
CAWMMGQGARNYGYTF
>TRBV7-2|TRBJ2-7|TRBD1|NA
TGTGCCAGCAGCTCCACCGGGACAGGGGTATACGAGCAGTACTTC
CASSSTGTGVYEQYF
>TRBV30|TRBJ1-2|TRBD1|NA
TGTGCCTGGACTCGAAACAGGGGAAACTATGGCTACACCTTC
CAWTRNRGNYGYTF
>TRBV7-2|TRBJ2-4|NA|NA
TGTGCCAGCAGCCCCCTAGCCCTCAAAAACATTCAGTACTTC
CASSPLALKNIQYF
>TRBV4-1|TRBJ2-3|NA|once
TGCGCCAGCAGCCTTTACAGGGTAGGGTCCACAGATACGCAGTATTTT
CASSLYRVGSTDTQYF
>TRBV19|TRBJ2-5|NA|NA
TGTGCCAGTAGTATTATACGGGGGGCACAAGAGACCCAGTACTTC
CASSIIRGAQETQYF
>TRBV7-9|TRBJ1-1|NA|few
TGTGCCAGCAGGGGAGAAGGTCCTGAAGCTTTCTTT
CASRGEGPEAFF